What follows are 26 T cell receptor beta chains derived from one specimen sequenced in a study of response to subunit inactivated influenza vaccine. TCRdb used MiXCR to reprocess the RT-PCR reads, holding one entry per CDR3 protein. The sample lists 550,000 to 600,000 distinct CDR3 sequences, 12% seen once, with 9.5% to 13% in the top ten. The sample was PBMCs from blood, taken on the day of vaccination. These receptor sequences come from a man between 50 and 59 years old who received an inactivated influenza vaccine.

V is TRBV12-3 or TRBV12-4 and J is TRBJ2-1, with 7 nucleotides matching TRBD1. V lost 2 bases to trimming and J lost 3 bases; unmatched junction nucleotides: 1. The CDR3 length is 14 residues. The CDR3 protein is CASSLWTGYNEQFF. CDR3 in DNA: TGTGCCAGCAGTTTATGGACAGGCTACAATGAGCAGTTCTTC.

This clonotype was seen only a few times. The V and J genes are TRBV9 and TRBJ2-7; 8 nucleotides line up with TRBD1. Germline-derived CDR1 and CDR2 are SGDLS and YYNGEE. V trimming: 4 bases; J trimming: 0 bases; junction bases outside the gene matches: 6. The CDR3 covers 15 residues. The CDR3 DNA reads TGTGCCAGCAGCACCGGACAGGGAAGCTCCTACGAGCAGTACTTC. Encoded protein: CASSTGQGSSYEQYF. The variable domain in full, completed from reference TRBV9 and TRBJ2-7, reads DSGVTQTPKHLITATGQRVTLRCSPRSGDLSVYWYQQSLDQGLQFLIQYYNGEERAKGNILERFSAQQFPDLHSELNLSSLELGDSALYFCASSTGQGSSYEQYFGPGTRLTVT.

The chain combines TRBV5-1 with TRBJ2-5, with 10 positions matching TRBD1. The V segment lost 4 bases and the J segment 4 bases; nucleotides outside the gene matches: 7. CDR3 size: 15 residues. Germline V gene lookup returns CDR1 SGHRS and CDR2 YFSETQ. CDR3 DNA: TGCGCCAGCAGCGCGGACAGGGGGTCAACAGAGACCCAGTACTTC. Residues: CASSADRGSTETQYF.

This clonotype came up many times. The CDR3 DNA follows: TGCAGCGCTACGACAGTTACCACAGATACGCAGTATTTT. Protein sequence: CSATTVTTDTQYF. The chain joins TRBV29-1 to TRBJ2-3, with a weak D call TRBD1 (5 bases). From germline, CDR1 is SQVTM and CDR2 ANQGSEA. V shed 7 bases and J shed 2 bases, with 13 bases lying between them. The CDR3 totals 13 residues.

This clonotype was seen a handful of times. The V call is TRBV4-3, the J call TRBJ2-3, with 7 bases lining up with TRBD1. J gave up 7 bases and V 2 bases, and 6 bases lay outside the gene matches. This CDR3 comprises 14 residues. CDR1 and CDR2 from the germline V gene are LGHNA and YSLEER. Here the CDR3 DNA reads TGCGCCAGCAGCCAATCGACAGGGCTACATACGCAGTATTTT. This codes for CASSQSTGLHTQYF.

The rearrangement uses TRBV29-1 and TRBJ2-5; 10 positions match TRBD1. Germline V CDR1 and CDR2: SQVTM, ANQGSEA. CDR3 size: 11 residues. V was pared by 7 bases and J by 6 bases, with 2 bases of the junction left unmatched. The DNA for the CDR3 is TGCAGCGCGGGACAGGGGAAGACCCAGTACTTC. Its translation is CSAGQGKTQYF. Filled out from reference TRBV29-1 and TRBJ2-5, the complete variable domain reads SAVISQKPSRDICQRGTSLTIQCQVDSQVTMMFWYRQQPGQSLTLIATANQGSEATYESGFVIDKFPISRPNLTFSTLTVSNMSPEDSSIYLCSAGQGKTQYFGPGTRLLVL.

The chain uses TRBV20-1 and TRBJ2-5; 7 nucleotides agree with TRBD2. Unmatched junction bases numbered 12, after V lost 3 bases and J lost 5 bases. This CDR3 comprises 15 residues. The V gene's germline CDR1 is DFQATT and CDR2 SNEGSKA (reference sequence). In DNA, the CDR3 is TGCAGTGCTAGTCTCCCGGGAGGTTCCTACGAGACCCAGTACTTC. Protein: CSASLPGGSYETQYF.

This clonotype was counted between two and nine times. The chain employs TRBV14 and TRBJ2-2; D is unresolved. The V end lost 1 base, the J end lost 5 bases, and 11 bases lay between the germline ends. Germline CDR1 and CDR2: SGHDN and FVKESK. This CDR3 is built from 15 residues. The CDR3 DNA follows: TGTGCCAGCAGCCAAGTGTGGGGAACGACCGGGGAGCTGTTTTTT. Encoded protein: CASSQVWGTTGELFF.

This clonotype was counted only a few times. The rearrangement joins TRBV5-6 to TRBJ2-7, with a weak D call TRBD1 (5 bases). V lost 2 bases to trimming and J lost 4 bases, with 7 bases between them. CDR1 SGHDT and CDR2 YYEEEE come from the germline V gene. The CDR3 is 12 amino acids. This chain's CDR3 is CASSFREYEQYF. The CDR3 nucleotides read TGTGCCAGCAGCTTCAGGGAATACGAGCAGTACTTC.

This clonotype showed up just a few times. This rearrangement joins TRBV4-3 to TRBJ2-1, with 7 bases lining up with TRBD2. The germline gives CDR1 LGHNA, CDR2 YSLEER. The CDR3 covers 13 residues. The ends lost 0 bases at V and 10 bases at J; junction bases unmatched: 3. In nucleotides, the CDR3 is TGCGCCAGCAGCCAAGATCGACTAGCCGAGCAGTTCTTC. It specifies CASSQDRLAEQFF.

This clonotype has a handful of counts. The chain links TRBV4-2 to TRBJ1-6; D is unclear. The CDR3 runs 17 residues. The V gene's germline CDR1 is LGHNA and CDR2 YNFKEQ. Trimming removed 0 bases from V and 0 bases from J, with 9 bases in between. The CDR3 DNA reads TGTGCCAGCAGCCAAGATAGGACCAGCTCCTATAATTCACCCCTCCACTTT. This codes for CASSQDRTSSYNSPLHF.

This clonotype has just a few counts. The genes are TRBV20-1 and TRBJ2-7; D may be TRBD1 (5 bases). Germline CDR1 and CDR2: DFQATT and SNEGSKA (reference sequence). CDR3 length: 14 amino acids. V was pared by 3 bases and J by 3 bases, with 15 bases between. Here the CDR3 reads CSARFVTDFYEQYF. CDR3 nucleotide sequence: TGCAGTGCTAGGTTTGTGACAGACTTCTACGAGCAGTACTTC.

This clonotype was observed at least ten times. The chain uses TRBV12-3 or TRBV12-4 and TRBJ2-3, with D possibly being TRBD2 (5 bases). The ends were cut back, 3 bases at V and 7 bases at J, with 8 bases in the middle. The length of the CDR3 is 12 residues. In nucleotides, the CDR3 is TGTGCCAGCAGTTTCGGACTGAATACGCAGTATTTT. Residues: CASSFGLNTQYF.

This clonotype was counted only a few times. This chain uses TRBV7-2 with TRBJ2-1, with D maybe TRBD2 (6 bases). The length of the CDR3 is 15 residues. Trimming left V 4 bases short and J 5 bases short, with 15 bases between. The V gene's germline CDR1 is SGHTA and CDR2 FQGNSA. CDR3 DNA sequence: TGTGCCAGCAGCTACCGGAGGGCCAGGGACAATGAGCAGTTCTTC. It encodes CASSYRRARDNEQFF.

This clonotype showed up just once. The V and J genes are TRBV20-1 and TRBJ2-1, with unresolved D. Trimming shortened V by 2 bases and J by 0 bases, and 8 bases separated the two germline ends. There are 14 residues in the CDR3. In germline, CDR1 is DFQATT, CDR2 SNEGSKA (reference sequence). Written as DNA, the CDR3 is TGCAGTGCTAGATTCTCCGTCTCCTACAATGAGCAGTTCTTC. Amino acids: CSARFSVSYNEQFF.

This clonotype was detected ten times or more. The DNA for the CDR3 is TGCGCCAGCAGCTTGGGGACTAGCGGGAGGAACTACCAAGAGACCCAGTACTTC. This encodes CASSLGTSGRNYQETQYF. The J gene is TRBJ2-5, the V gene TRBV5-1, with 14 nucleotides matching TRBD2. This CDR3 has 18 residues. The germline V gene encodes CDR1 SGHRS and CDR2 YFSETQ. The trim removed 0 bases at V and 0 bases at J, leaving 4 bases unmatched.

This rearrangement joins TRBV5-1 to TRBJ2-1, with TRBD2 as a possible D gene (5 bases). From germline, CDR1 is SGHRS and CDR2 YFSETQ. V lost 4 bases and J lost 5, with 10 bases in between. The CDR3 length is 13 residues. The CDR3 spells CASSLGVHNEQFF. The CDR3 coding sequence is TGCGCCAGCAGCCTCGGGGTTCACAATGAGCAGTTCTTC. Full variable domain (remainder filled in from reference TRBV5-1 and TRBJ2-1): KAGVTQTPRYLIKTRGQQVTLSCSPISGHRSVSWYQQTPGQGLQFLFEYFSETQRNKGNFPGRFSGRQFSNSRSEMNVSTLELGDSALYLCASSLGVHNEQFFGPGTRLTVL.

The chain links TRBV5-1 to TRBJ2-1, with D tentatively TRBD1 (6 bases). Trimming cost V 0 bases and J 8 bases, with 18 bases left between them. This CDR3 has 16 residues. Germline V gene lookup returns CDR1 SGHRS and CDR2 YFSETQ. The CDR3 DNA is TGCGCCAGCAGCTTGGTAGGGACAACCGGGGTCGATGAGCAGTTCTTC. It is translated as CASSLVGTTGVDEQFF. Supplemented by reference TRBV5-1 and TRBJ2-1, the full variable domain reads KAGVTQTPRYLIKTRGQQVTLSCSPISGHRSVSWYQQTPGQGLQFLFEYFSETQRNKGNFPGRFSGRQFSNSRSEMNVSTLELGDSALYLCASSLVGTTGVDEQFFGPGTRLTVL.

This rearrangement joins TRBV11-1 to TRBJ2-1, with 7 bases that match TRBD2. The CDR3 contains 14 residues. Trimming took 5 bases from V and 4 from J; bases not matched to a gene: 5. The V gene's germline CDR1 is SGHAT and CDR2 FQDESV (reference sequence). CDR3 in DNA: TGTGCCAGCAGCGCCCGGGACTATTACAATGAGCAGTTCTTC. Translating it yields CASSARDYYNEQFF.

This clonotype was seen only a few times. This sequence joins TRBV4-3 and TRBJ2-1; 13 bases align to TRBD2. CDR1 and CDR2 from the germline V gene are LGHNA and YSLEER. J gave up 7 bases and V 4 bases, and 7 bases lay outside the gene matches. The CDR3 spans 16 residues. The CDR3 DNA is TGCGCCAGCAGCCTTGGACTAGCGGGAGTTGTTAATGAGCAGTTCTTC. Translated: CASSLGLAGVVNEQFF.

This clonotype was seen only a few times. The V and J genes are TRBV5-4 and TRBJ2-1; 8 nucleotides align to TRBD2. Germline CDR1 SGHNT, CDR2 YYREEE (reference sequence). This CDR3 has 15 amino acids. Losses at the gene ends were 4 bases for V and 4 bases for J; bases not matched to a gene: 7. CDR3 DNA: TGTGCCAGCAGCCGAGCGGGGGCTGGGTACAATGAGCAGTTCTTC. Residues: CASSRAGAGYNEQFF.

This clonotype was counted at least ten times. CDR3 sequence reads: CASSSLGAGESKETQYF. As DNA, the CDR3 is TGTGCCAGCAGCTCGCTCGGGGCAGGGGAGAGTAAAGAGACCCAGTACTTC. The chain combines TRBV11-2 with TRBJ2-5; a weak D match, TRBD1 (6 bases). CDR3 length equals 17 residues. Germline V lookup: CDR1 SGHAT, CDR2 FQNNGV. V lost 4 bases, J lost 3 bases, and 21 bases lay in between.

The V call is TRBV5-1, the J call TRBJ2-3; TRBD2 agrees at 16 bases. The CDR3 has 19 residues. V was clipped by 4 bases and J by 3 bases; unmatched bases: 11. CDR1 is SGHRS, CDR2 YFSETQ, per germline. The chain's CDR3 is CASSPGLAGGPSRTDTQYF. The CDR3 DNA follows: TGCGCCAGCAGCCCGGGACTAGCGGGAGGGCCGAGTCGGACAGATACGCAGTATTTT.

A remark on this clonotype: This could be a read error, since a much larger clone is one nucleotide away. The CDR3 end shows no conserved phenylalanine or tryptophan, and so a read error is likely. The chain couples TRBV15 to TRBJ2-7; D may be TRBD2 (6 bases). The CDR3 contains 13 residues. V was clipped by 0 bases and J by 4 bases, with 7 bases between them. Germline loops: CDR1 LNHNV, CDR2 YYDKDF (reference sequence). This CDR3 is CATSRDSGYEQYS. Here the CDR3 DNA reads TGTGCCACCAGCAGAGATAGCGGTTACGAGCAGTACTCC.

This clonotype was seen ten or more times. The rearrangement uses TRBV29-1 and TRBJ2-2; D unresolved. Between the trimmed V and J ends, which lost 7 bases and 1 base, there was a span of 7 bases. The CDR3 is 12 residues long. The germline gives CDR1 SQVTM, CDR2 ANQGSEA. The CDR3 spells CSANKNTGELFF. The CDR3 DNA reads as TGCAGCGCTAATAAGAACACCGGGGAGCTGTTTTTT.

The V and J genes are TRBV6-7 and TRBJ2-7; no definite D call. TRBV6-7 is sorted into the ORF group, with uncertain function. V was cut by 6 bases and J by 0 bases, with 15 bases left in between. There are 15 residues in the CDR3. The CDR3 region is CASSQPTVSSYEQYF. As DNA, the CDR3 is TGTGCCAGCAGCCAACCCACCGTGAGCTCCTACGAGCAGTACTTC.